The 4 T cell receptor beta chains presented below share a single source sample, sequenced in a study of somatic mutations in cytotoxic T cells in rheumatoid arthritis. TCRdb's copy holds only in-frame clones and misses some; the assay was immunoSEQ multiplex PCR. This table has under 20,000 clones, less than 85% appearing once. Sequenced: CD8+ T cells sorted from blood. The receptors shown here come from an adult with rheumatoid arthritis.

V usage is TRBV2 and J usage is TRBJ2-5; 7 positions match TRBD1. CDR1 SNHLY and CDR2 FYNNEI come from the germline V gene. CDR3 length: 13 residues. V trimming: 6 bases; J trimming: 0 bases; junction bases outside the gene matches: 1. The CDR3 DNA reads as TGTGCCAGCAGGGACAGGTACCAAGAGACCCAGTACTTC. It encodes CASRDRYQETQYF.

The V call is TRBV5-1, the J call TRBJ2-1; D not resolved. Trimming pared 5 bases from V and 0 bases from J, leaving 15 bases between. This CDR3 has 16 residues. CDR1 and CDR2 from the germline V gene are SGHRS and YFSETQ. The CDR3 reads CASRPPVQSSYNEQFF. The CDR3 nucleotides read TGCGCCAGCAGACCGCCCGTCCAGAGCTCCTACAATGAGCAGTTCTTC.

There are a few counts of this clone. The genes are TRBV6-1 and TRBJ1-1; 11 positions match TRBD1. This CDR3 spans 14 amino acids. Per the germline V gene, CDR1 is MNHNS and CDR2 is SASEGT. The V gene end was trimmed by 5 bases and the J gene end by 5 bases; junction bases not matched to a gene: 4. CDR3 sequence: CASSTGQGGTEAFF. Written as DNA, the CDR3 is TGTGCCAGCAGTACGGGACAGGGGGGAACTGAAGCTTTCTTT.

This chain uses TRBV27 with TRBJ1-1, with 9 bases identical to TRBD1. The CDR3 loop spans 14 amino acids. V shed 6 bases and J 1 base; nucleotides not matched to a gene: 3. Germline-derived CDR1 and CDR2 are MNHEY and SMNVEV (reference sequence). In nucleotides, the CDR3 is TGTGCCAGCAGAGACAGGGGGACGAACACTGAAGCTTTCTTT. Protein: CASRDRGTNTEAFF.